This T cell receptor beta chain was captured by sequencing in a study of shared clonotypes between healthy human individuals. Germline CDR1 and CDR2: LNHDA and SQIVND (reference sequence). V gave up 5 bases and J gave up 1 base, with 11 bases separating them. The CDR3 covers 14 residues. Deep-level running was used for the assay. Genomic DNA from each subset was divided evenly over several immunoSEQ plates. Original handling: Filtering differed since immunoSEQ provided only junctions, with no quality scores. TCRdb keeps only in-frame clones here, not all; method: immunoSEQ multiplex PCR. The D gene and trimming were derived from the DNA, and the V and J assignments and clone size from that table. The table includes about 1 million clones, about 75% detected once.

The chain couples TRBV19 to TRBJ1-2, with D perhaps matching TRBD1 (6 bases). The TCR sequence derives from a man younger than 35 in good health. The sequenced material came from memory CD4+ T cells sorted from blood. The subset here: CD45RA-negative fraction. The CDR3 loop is CASSLGGDNYGYTF. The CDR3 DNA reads TGTGCCAGTAGTCTAGGGGGAGATAACTATGGCTACACCTTC. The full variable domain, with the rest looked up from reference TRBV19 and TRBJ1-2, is DGGITQSPKYLFRKEGQNVTLSCEQNLNHDAMYWYRQDPGQGLRLIYYSQIVNDFQKGDIAEGYSVSREKKESFPLTVTSAQKNPTAFYLCASSLGGDNYGYTFGSGTRLTVV.